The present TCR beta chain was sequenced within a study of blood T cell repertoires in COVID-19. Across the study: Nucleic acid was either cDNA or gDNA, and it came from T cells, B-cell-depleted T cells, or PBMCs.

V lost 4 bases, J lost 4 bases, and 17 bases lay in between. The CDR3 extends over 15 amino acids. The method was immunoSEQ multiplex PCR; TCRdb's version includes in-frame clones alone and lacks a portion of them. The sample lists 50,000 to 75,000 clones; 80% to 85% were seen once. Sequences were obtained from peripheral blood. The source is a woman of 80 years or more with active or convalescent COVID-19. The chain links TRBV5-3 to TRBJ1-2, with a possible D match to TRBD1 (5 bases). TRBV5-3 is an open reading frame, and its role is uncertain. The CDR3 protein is CARSPPLGARYGYTF. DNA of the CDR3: TGTGCCAGAAGCCCACCCCTTGGGGCTCGCTATGGCTACACCTTC.